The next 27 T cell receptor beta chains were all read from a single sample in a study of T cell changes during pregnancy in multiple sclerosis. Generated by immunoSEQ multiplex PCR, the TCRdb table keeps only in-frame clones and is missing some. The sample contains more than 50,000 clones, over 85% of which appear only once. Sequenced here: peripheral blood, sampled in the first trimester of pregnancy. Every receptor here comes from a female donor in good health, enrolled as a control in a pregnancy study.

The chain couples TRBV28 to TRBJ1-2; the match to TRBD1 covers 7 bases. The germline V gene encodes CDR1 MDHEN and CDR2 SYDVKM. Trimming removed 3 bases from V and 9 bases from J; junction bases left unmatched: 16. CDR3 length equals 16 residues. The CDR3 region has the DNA TGTGCCAGCAGTTTTCTCGGCCAGGGGGTCATCCAACGCTACACCTTC. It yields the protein CASSFLGQGVIQRYTF.

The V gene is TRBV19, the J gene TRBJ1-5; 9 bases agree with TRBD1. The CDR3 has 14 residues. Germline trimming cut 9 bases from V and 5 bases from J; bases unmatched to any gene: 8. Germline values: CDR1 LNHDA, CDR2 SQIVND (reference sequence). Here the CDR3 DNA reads TGTGCCAGCGATACTCGACAGGGGGATCAGCCCCAGCATTTT. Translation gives CASDTRQGDQPQHF.

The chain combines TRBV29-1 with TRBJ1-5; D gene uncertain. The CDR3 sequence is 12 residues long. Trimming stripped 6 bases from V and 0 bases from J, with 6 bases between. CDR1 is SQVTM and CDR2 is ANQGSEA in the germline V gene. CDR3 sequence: CSVRVSNQPQHF. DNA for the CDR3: TGCAGCGTCCGGGTTAGCAATCAGCCCCAGCATTTT. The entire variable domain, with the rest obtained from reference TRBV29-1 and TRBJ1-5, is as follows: SAVISQKPSRDICQRGTSLTIQCQVDSQVTMMFWYRQQPGQSLTLIATANQGSEATYESGFVIDKFPISRPNLTFSTLTVSNMSPEDSSIYLCSVRVSNQPQHFGDGTRLSIL.

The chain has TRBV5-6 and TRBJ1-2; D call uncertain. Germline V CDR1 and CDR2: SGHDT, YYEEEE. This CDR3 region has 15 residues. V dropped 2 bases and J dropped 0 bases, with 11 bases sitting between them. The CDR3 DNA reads TGTGCCAGCAGCTTCGTCCCGAGAACTAACTATGGCTACACCTTC. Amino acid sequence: CASSFVPRTNYGYTF.

The DNA for the CDR3 is TGCGCCAGCAGCCCCGGGGACAGGTGGAACACTGAAGCTTTCTTT. It translates to CASSPGDRWNTEAFF. The V gene is TRBV4-3, the J gene TRBJ1-1; 8 bases agree with TRBD1. The CDR3 has 15 residues. The germline V gene has CDR1 LGHNA and CDR2 YSLEER. Trimming cost V 4 bases and J 1 base; bases outside gene matches: 5.

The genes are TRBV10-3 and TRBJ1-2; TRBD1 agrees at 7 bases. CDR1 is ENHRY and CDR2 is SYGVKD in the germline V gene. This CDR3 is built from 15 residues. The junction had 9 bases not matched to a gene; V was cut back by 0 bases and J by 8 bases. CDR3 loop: CAISESVRGVDGYTF. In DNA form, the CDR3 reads TGTGCCATCAGTGAGTCGGTCAGGGGGGTTGACGGCTACACCTTC.

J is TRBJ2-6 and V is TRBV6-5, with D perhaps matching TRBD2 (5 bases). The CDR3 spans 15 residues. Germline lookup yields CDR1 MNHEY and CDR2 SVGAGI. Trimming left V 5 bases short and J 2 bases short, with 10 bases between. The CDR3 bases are TGTGCCAGCAGTACTCGGGGAACTGGGGCCAACGTCCTGACTTTC. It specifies CASSTRGTGANVLTF.

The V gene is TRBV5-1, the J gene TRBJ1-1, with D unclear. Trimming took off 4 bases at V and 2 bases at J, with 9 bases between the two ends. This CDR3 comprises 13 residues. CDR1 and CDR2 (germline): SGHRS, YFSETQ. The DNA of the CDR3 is TGCGCCAGCAGCAAACCGGGAAACACTGAAGCTTTCTTT. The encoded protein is CASSKPGNTEAFF.

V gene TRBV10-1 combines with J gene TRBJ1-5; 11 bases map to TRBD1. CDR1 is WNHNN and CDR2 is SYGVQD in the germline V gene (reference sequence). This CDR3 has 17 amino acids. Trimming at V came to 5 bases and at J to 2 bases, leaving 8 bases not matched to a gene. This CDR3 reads CASSKGQGERGNQPQHF. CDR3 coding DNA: TGCGCCAGCAGTAAGGGACAGGGGGAAAGGGGCAATCAGCCCCAGCATTTT.

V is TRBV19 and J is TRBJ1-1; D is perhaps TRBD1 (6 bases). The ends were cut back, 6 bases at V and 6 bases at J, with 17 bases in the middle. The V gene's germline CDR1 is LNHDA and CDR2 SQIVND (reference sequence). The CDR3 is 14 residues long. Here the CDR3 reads CASRSGAQGSEAFF. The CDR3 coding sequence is TGTGCCAGTAGATCCGGGGCACAGGGCTCTGAAGCTTTCTTT. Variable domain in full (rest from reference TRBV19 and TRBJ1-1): DGGITQSPKYLFRKEGQNVTLSCEQNLNHDAMYWYRQDPGQGLRLIYYSQIVNDFQKGDIAEGYSVSREKKESFPLTVTSAQKNPTAFYLCASRSGAQGSEAFFGQGTRLTVV.

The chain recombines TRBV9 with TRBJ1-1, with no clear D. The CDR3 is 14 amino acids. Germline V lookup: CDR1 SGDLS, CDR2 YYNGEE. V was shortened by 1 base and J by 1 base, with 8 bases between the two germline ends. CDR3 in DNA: TGTGCCAGCAGCGTAAGTGCGCAGAACACTGAAGCTTTCTTT. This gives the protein CASSVSAQNTEAFF.

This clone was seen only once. CDR3 protein: CASSPTLAGELFF. CDR3 in DNA: TGTGCCAGCAGCCCGACGCTAGCCGGGGAGCTGTTTTTT. The V gene is TRBV5-4, the J gene TRBJ2-2; D not certain. CDR1 and CDR2 (germline): SGHNT, YYREEE (reference sequence). Trimming left V 4 bases short and J 6 bases short, with 10 bases between. The CDR3 is 13 amino acids.

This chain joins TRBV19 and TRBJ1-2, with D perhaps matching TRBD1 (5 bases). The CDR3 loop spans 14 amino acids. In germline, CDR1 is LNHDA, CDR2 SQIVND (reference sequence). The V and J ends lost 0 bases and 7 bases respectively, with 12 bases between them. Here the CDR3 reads CASSIDRGLSGYTF. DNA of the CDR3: TGTGCCAGTAGTATAGATAGGGGACTGAGTGGCTACACCTTC.

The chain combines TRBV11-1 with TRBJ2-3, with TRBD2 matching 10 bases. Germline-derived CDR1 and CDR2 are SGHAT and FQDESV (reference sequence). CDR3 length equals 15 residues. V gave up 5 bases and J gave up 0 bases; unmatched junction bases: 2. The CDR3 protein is CASSPSGRSTDTQYF. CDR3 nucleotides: TGTGCCAGCAGCCCTAGCGGGAGAAGCACAGATACGCAGTATTTT. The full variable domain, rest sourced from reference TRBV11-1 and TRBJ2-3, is EAEVAQSPRYKITEKSQAVAFWCDPISGHATLYWYRQILGQGPELLVQFQDESVVDDSQLPKDRFSAERLKGVDSTLKIQPAELGDSAMYLCASSPSGRSTDTQYFGPGTRLTVL.

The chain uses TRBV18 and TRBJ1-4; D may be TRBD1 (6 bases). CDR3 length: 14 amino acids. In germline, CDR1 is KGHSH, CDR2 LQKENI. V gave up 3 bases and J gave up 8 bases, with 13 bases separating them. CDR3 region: CASSPTGPREKLFF. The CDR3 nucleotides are TGTGCCAGCTCACCGACAGGCCCCCGGGAAAAACTGTTTTTT.

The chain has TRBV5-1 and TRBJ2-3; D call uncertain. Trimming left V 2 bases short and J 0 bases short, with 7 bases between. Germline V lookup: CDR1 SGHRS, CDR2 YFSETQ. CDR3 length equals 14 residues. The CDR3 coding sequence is TGCGCCAGCAGCTTACTTCCTAGCACAGATACGCAGTATTTT. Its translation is CASSLLPSTDTQYF.

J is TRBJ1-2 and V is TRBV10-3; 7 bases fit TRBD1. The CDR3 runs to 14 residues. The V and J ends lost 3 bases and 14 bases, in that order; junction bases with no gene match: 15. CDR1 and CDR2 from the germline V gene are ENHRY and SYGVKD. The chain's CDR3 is CAISDVVTDRAETF. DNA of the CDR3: TGTGCCATCAGTGATGTAGTGACTGACAGGGCTGAAACCTTC.

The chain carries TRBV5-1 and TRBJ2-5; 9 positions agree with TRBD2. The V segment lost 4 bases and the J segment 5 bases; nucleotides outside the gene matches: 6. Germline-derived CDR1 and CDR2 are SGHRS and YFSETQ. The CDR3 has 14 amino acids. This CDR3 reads CASSGGLAGETQYF. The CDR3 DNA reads TGCGCCAGCAGCGGGGGACTAGCAGGGGAGACCCAGTACTTC.

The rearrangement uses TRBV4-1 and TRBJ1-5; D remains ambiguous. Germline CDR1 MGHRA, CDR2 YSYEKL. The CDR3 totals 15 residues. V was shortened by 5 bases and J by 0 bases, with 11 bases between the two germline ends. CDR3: CASSFSADSNQPQHF. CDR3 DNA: TGCGCCAGCAGCTTTTCGGCGGATAGCAATCAGCCCCAGCATTTT.

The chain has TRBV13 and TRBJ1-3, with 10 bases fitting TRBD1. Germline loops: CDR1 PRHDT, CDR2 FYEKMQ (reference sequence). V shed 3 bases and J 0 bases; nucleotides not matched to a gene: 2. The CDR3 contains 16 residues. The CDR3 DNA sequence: TGTGCCAGCAGCTTCGGGACAGGGGACTCTGGAAACACCATATATTTT. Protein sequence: CASSFGTGDSGNTIYF.

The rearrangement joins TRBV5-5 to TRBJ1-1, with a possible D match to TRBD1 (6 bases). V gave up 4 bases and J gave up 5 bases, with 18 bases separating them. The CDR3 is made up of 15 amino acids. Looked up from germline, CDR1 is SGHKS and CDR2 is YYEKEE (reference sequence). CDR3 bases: TGTGCCAGCAGCATATCGAGCAGGGGTCTTACTGAAGCTTTCTTT. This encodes CASSISSRGLTEAFF.

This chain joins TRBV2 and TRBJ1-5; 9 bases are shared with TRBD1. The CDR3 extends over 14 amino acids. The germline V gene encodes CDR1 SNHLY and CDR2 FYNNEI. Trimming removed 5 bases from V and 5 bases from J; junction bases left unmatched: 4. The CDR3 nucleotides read TGTGCCAGCAGTCAACAGGGGGCAGATCAGCCCCAGCATTTT. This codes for CASSQQGADQPQHF.

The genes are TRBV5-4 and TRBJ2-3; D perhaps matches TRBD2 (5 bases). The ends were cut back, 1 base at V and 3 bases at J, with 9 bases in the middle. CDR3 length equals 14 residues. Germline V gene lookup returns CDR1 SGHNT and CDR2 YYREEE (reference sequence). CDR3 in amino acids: CASSLTRETDTQYF. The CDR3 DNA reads TGTGCCAGCAGCTTGACTAGAGAGACAGATACGCAGTATTTT.

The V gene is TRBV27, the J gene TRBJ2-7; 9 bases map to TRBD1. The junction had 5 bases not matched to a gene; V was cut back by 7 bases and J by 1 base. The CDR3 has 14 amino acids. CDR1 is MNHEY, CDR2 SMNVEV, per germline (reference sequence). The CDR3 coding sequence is TGTGCCAGCATAGGGGGACAGGGTTCCTACGAGCAGTACTTC. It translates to CASIGGQGSYEQYF.

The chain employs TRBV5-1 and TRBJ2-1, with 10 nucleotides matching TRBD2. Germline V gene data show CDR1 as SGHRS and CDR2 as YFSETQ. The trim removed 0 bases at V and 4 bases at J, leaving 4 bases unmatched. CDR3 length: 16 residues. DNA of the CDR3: TGCGCCAGCAGCTTGGTATCTAGCGGGAGATACAATGAGCAGTTCTTC. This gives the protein CASSLVSSGRYNEQFF.

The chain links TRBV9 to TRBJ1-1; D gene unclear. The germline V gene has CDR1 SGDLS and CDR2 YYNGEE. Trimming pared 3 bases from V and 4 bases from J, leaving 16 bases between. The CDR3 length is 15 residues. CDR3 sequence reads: CASSAYTTPGTEAFF. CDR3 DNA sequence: TGTGCCAGCAGCGCCTATACCACTCCGGGCACTGAAGCTTTCTTT.

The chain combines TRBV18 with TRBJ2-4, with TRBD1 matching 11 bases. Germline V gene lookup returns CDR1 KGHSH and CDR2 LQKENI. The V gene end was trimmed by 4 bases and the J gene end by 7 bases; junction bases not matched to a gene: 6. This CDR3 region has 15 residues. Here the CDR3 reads CASSQAGQGVNIQYF. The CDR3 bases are TGTGCCAGCTCACAGGCGGGACAGGGGGTGAACATTCAGTACTTC.